This T cell receptor beta chain comes out of a study of beta chain features in type 1 diabetes. Overall study context: All samples combined gave 90 million to 130 million sorted cells for examination.

Every isolated RNA sample was fully reverse transcribed, so sequencing captured expressed TCRB transcripts. Profiling relied on immunoSEQ multiplex PCR, and the TCRdb table lists in-frame clones only, not all of them. This sample has about 290,000 clones, with 8% found just once. This clone was recorded a few times. Based on CD45RO/CCR7/CD25/CD127/CD95/CD27, CD4+ regulatory, stem cell-like memory, naive and central memory cells were sorted. This TCR was sampled from a woman under 30 in good health. Sequencing used central memory CD4+ T cells from blood.

In DNA, the CDR3 is TGCGCCAGCAGCCCAGGAACCGATTGGGACAACAATGAGCAGTTCTTC. This encodes CASSPGTDWDNNEQFF. The chain is built from TRBV4-3 and TRBJ2-1; tentative D call: TRBD1 (6 bases). V gave up 4 bases and J gave up 5 bases, with 18 bases separating them. CDR3 length: 16 residues. Germline V gene data show CDR1 as LGHNA and CDR2 as YSLEER.